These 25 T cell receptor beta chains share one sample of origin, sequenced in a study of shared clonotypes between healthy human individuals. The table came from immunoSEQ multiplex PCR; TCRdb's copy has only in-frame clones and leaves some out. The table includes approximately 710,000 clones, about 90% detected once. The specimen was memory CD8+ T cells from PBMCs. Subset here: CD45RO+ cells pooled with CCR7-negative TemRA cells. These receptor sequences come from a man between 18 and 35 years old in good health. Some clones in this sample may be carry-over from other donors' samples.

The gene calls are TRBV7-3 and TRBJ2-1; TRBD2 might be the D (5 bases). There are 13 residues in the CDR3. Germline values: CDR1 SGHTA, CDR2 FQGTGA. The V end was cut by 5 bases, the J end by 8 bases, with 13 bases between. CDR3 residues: CASSRRWDDEQFF. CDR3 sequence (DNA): TGTGCCAGCAGCCGGAGGTGGGATGATGAGCAGTTCTTC. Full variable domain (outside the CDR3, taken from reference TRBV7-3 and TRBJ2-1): GAGVSQTPSNKVTEKGKYVELRCDPISGHTALYWYRQSLGQGPEFLIYFQGTGAADDSGLPNDRFFAVRPEGSVSTLKIQRTERGDSAVYLCASSRRWDDEQFFGPGTRLTVL.

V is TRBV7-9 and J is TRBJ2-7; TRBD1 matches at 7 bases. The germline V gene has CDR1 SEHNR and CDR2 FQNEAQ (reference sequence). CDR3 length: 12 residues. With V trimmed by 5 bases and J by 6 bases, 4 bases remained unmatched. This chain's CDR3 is CASSGTGVEQYF. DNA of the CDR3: TGTGCCAGCAGCGGAACAGGGGTCGAGCAGTACTTC.

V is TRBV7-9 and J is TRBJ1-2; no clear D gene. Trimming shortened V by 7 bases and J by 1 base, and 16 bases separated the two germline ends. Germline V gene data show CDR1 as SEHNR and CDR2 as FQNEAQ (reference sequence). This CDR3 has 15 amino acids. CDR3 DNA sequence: TGTGCCAGCACTCCCCGGTCGGGTGTTAACTATGGCTACACCTTC. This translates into CASTPRSGVNYGYTF. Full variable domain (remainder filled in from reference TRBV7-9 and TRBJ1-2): DTGVSQNPRHKITKRGQNVTFRCDPISEHNRLYWYRQTLGQGPEFLTYFQNEAQLEKSRLLSDRFSAERPKGSFSTLEIQRTEQGDSAMYLCASTPRSGVNYGYTFGSGTRLTVV.

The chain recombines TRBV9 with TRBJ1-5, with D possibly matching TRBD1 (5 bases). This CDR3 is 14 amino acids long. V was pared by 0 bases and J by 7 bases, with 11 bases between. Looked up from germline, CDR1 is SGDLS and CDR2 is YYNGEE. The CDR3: CASSVGSGYQPQHF. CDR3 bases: TGTGCCAGCAGCGTAGGGTCAGGGTACCAGCCCCAGCATTTT.

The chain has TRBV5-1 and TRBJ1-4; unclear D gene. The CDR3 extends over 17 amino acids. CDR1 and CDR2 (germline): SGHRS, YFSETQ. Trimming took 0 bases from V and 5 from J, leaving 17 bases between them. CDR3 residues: CASSLGLVGSANEKLFF. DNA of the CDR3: TGCGCCAGCAGCTTGGGTTTGGTAGGGAGCGCCAATGAAAAACTGTTTTTT.

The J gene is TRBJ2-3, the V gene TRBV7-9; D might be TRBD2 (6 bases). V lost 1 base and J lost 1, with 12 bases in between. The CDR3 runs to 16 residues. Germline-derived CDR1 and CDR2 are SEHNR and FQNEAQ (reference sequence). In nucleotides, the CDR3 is TGTGCCAGCAGCTTAGATGGGACGGGAGGCACAGATACGCAGTATTTT. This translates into CASSLDGTGGTDTQYF.

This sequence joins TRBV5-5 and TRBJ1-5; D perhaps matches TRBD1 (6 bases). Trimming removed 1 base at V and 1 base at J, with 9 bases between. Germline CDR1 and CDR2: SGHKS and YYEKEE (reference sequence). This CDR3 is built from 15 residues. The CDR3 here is CASSLLGGSNQPQHF. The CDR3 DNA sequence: TGTGCCAGCAGCTTGCTTGGGGGCAGCAATCAGCCCCAGCATTTT.

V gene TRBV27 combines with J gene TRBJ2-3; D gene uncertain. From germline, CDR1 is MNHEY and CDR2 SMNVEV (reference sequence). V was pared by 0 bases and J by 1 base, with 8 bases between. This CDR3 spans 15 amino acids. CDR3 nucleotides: TGTGCCAGCAGTTTATCGGGCGAACGCACAGATACGCAGTATTTT. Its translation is CASSLSGERTDTQYF.

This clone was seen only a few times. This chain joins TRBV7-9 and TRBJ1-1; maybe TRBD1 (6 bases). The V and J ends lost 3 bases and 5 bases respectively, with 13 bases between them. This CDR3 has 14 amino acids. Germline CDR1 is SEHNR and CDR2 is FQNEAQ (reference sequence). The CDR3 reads CASSLSGAGTEAFF. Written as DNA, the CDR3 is TGTGCCAGCAGCTTGTCAGGGGCCGGTACTGAAGCTTTCTTT. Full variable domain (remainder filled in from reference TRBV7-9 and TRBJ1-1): DTGVSQNPRHKITKRGQNVTFRCDPISEHNRLYWYRQTLGQGPEFLTYFQNEAQLEKSRLLSDRFSAERPKGSFSTLEIQRTEQGDSAMYLCASSLSGAGTEAFFGQGTRLTVV.

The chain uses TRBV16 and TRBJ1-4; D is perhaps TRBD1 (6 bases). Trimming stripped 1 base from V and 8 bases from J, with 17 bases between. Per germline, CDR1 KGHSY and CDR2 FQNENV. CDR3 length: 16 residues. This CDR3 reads CASSQWERGAREKLFF. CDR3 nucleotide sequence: TGTGCCAGCAGCCAATGGGAGCGGGGGGCGCGCGAAAAACTGTTTTTT.

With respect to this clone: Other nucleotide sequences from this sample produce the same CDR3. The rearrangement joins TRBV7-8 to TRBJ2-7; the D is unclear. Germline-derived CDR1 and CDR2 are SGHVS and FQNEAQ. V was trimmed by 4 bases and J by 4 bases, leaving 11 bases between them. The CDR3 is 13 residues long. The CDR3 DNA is TGTGCCAGCAGCTCCTCAAGGTCGTACGAGCAGTACTTC. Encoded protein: CASSSSRSYEQYF.

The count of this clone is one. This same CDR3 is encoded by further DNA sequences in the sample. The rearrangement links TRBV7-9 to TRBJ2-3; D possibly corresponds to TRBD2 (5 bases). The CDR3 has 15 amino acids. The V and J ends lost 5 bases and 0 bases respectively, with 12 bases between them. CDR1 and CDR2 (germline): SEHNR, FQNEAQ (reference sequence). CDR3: CASSPPGISTDTQYF. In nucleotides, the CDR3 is TGTGCCAGCAGCCCCCCGGGGATCAGCACAGATACGCAGTATTTT.

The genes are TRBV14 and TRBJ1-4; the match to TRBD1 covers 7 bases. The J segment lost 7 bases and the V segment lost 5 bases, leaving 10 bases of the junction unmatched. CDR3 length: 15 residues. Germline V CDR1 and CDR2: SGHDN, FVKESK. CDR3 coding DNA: TGTGCCAGCAGCTCCCATCGGACAGGTCCTGAAAAACTGTTTTTT. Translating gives CASSSHRTGPEKLFF.

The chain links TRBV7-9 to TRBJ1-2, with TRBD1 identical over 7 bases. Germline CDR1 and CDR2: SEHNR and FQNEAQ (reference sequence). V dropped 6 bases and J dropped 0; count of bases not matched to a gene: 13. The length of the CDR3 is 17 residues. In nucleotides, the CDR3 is TGTGCCAGCAGGGAGGAGAGGGACAGAAGAGCTAACTATGGCTACACCTTC. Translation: CASREERDRRANYGYTF.

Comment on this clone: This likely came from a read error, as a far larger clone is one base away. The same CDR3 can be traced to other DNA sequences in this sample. CDR3 in amino acids: CASSQGPGNTIYF. CDR3 bases: TGCGCCAGCAGTCAAGGACCCGGAAACACCATATATTTT. V usage is TRBV4-1 and J usage is TRBJ1-3; D remains ambiguous. This CDR3 contains 13 residues. Germline values: CDR1 MGHRA, CDR2 YSYEKL.

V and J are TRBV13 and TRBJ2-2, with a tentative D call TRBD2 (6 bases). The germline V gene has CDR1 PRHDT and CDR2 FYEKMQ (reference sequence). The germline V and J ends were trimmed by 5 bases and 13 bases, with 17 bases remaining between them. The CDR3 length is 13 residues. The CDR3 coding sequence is TGTGCCAGCAGCGAAGGGGCGCGGGAAGGGCTGTTTTTT. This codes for CASSEGAREGLFF. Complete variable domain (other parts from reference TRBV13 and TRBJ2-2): AAGVIQSPRHLIKEKRETATLKCYPIPRHDTVYWYQQGPGQDPQFLISFYEKMQSDKGSIPDRFSAQQFSDYHSELNMSSLELGDSALYFCASSEGAREGLFFGEGSRLTVL.

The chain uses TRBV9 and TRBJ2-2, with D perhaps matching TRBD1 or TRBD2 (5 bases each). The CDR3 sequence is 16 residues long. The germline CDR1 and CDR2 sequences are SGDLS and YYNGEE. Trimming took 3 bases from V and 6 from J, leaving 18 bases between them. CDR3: CASSGERDRRSGELFF. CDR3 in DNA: TGTGCCAGCAGCGGGGAAAGGGACCGGAGGTCCGGGGAGCTGTTTTTT.

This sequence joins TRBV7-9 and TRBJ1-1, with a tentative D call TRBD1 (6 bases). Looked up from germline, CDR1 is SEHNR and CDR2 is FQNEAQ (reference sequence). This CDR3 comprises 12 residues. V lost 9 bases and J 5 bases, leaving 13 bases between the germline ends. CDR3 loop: CASVQGGTEAFF. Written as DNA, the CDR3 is TGTGCCAGTGTACAGGGTGGGACTGAAGCTTTCTTT.

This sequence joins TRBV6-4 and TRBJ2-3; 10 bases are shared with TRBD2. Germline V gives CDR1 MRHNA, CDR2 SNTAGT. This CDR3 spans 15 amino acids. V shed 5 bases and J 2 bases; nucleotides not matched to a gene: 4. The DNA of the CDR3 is TGTGCCAGCAGTTCCGGGACTAGCGACACAGATACGCAGTATTTT. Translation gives CASSSGTSDTDTQYF.

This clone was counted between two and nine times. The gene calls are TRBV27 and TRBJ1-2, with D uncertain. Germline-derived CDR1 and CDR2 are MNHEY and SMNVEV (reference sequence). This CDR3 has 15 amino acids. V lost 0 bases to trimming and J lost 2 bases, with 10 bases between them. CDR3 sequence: CASSLSQGGNYGYTF. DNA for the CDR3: TGTGCCAGCAGTTTATCGCAAGGAGGAAACTATGGCTACACCTTC.

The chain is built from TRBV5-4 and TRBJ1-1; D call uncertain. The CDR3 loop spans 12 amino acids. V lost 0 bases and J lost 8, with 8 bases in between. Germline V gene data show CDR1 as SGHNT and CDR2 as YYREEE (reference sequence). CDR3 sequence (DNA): TGTGCCAGCAGCTTGGGTCCCTCGGAAGCTTTCTTT. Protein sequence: CASSLGPSEAFF.

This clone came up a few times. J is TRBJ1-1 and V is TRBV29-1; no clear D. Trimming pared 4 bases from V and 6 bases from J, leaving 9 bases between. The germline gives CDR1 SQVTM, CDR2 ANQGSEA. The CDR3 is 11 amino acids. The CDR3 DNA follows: TGCAGCGTTGTGAACGGGGCTGAAGCTTTCTTT. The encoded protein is CSVVNGAEAFF.

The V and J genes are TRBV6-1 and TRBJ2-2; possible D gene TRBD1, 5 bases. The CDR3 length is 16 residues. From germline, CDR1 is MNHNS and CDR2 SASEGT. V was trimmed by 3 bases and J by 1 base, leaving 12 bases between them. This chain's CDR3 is CASSDRVRQNTGELFF. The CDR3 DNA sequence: TGTGCCAGCAGTGACAGGGTCCGCCAGAACACCGGGGAGCTGTTTTTT.

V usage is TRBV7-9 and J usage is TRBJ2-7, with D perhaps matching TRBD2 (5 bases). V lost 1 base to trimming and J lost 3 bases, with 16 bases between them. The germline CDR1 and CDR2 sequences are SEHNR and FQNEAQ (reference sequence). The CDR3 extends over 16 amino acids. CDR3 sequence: CASSLVGARLIYEQYF. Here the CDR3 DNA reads TGTGCCAGCAGCTTAGTGGGAGCCCGACTCATCTACGAGCAGTACTTC.

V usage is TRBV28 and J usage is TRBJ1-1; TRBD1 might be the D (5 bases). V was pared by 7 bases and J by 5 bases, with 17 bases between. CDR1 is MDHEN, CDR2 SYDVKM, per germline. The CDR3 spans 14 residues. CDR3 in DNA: TGTGCCAGCACCTTACCGCGGGGGGGGACTGAAGCTTTCTTT. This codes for CASTLPRGGTEAFF.